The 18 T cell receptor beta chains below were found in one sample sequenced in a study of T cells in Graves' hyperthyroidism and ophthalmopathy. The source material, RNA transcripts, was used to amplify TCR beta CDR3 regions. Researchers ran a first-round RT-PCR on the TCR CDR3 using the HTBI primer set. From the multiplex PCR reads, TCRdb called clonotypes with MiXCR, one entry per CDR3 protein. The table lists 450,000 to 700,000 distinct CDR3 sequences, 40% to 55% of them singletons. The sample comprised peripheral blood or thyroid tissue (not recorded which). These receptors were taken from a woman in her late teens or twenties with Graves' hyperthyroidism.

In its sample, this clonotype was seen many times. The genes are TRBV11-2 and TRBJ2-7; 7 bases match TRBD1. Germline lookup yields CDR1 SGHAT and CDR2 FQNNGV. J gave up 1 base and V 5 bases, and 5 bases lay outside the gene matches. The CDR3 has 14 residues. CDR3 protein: CASSPDRDSYEQYF. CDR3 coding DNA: TGTGCCAGCAGCCCAGACAGGGATTCCTACGAGCAGTACTTC.

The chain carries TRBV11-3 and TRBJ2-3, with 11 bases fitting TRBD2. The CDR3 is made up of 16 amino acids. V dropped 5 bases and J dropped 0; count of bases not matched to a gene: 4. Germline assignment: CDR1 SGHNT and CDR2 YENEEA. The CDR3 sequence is CASSPGLAVSTDTQYF. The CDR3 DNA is TGTGCCAGCAGCCCGGGACTAGCGGTCAGCACAGATACGCAGTATTTT.

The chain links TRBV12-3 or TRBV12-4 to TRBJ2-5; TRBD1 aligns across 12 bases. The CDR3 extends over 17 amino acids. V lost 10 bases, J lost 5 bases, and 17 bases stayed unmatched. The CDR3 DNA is TGTGCCACTTCGCGGAGGCCCGGGACAGGGGGCGTGGAGACCCAGTACTTC. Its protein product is CATSRRPGTGGVETQYF.

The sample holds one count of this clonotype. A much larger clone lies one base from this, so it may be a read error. The CDR3 here is CASSRWRVKETQYF. The DNA of the CDR3 is TGCGCCAGCAGCCGGTGGAGGGTCAAAGAGACCCAGTACTTC. J is TRBJ2-5 and V is TRBV7-6; a weak D match, TRBD2 (6 bases). The CDR3 spans 14 residues. In germline, CDR1 is SGHVS, CDR2 FNYEAQ. The full variable domain, in which reference TRBV7-6 and TRBJ2-5 provide the parts outside the CDR3, is GAGVSQSPRYKVTKRGQDVALRCDPISGHVSLYWYRQALGQGPEFLTYFNYEAQQDKSGLPNDRFSAERPEGSISTLTIQRTEQRDSAMYRCASSRWRVKETQYFGPGTRLLVL.

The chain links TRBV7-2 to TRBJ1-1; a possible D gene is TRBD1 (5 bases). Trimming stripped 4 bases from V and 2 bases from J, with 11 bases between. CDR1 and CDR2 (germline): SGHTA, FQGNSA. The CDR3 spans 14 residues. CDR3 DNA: TGTGCCAGCAGCTGGGGGTTTGGAAACACTGAAGCTTTCTTT. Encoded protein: CASSWGFGNTEAFF.

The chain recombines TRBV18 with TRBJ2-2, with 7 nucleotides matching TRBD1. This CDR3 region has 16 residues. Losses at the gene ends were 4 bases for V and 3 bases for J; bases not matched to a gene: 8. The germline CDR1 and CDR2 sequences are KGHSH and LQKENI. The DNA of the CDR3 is TGTGCCAGCTCACTCATTGTTACAGGGGACACCGGGGAGCTGTTTTTT. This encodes CASSLIVTGDTGELFF.

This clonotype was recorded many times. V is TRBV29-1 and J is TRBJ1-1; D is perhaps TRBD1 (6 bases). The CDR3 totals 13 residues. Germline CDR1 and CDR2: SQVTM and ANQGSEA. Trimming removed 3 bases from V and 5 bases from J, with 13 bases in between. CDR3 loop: CSVDGQWGTEAFF. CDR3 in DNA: TGCAGCGTTGATGGACAGTGGGGAACTGAAGCTTTCTTT. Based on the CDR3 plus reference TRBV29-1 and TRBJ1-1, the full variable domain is SAVISQKPSRDICQRGTSLTIQCQVDSQVTMMFWYRQQPGQSLTLIATANQGSEATYESGFVIDKFPISRPNLTFSTLTVSNMSPEDSSIYLCSVDGQWGTEAFFGQGTRLTVV.

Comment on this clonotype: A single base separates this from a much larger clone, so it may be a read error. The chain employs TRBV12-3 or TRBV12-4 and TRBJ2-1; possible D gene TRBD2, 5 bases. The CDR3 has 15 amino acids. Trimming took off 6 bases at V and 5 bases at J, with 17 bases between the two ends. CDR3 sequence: CASSNLAGGNNEQFF. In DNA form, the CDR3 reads TGTGCCAGCAGCAACCTAGCAGGAGGCAACAATGAGCAGTTCTTC.

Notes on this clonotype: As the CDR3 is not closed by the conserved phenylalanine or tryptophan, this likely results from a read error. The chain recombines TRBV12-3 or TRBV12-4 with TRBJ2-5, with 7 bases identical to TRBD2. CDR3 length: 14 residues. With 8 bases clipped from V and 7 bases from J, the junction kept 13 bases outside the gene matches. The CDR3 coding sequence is TGTGCCAGCTCACCGATCACTAGCGAAGGGACCCAGTACCTC. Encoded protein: CASSPITSEGTQYL.

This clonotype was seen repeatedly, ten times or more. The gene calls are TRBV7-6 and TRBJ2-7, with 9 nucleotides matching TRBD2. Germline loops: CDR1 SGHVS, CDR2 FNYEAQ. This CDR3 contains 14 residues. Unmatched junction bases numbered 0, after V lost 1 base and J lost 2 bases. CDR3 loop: CASSLERGAYEQYF. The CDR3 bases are TGTGCCAGCAGCTTAGAGCGGGGGGCCTACGAGCAGTACTTC.

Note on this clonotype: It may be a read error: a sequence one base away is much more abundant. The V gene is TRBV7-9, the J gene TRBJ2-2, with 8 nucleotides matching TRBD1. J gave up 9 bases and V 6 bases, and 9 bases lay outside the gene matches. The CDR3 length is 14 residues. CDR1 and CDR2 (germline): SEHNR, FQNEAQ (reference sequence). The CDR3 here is CASSRSQGARELFF. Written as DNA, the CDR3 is TGTGCCAGCAGTAGATCTCAGGGGGCCAGGGAGCTGTTTTTT.

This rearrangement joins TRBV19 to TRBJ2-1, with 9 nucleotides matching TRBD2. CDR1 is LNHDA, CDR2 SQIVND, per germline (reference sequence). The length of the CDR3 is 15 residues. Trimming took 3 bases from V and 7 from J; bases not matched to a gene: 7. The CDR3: CASSIAGGRLNEQFF. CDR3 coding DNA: TGTGCCAGTAGTATTGCGGGAGGGAGGTTGAATGAGCAGTTCTTC.

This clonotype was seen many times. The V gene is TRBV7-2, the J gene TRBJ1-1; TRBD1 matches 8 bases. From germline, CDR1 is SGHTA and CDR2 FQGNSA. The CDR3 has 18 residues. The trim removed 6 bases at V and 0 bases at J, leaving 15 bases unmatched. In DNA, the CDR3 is TGTGCCAGCAGGCAAAGGGGACAGGCAGCCGTTATGAACACTGAAGCTTTCTTT. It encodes CASRQRGQAAVMNTEAFF.

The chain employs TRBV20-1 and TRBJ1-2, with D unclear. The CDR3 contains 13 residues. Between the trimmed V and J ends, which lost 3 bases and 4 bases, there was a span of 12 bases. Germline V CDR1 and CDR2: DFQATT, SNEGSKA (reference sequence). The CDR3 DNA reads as TGCAGTGCTAGTCCATCGGGGATCTATGGCTACACCTTC. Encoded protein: CSASPSGIYGYTF.

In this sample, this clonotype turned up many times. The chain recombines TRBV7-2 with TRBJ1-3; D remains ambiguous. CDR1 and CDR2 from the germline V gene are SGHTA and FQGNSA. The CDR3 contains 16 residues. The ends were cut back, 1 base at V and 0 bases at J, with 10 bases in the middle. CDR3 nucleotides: TGTGCCAGCAGCTTAGATTTTTCGAGCTCTGGAAACACCATATATTTT. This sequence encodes CASSLDFSSSGNTIYF.

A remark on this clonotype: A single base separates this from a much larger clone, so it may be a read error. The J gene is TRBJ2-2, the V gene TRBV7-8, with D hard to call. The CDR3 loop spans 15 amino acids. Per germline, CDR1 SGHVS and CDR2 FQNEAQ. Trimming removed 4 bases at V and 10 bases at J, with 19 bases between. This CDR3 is CASSSEKSRAEELFF. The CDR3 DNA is TGTGCCAGCAGCTCAGAAAAATCTAGGGCCGAGGAGCTGTTTTTT.

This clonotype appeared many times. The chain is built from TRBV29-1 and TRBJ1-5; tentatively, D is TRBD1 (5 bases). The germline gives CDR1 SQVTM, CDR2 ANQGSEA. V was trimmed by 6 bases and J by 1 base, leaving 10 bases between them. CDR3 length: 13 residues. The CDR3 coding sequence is TGCAGCGTGGCCCGACAGAGCAATCAGCCCCAGCATTTT. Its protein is CSVARQSNQPQHF.

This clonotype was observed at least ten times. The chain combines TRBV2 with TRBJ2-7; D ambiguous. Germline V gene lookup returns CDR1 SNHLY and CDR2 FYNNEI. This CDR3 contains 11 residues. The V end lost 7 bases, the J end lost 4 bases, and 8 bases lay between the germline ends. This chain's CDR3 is CASKQEYEQYF. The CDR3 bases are TGTGCCAGCAAGCAGGAGTACGAGCAGTACTTC.